This T cell receptor beta chain was retrieved from a study of T cell responses to AZD1222 COVID-19 vaccine. Findings and limits, study-wide: In a largely white British group with more females than males, clonal diversity was possibly underestimated.

The germline gives CDR1 DFQATT, CDR2 SNEGSKA (reference sequence). Trimming pared 5 bases from V and 7 bases from J, leaving 12 bases between. This CDR3 has 11 residues. Repertoires were generated with immunoSEQ multiplex PCR, while TCRdb's copy carries only in-frame clones and drops some. Of around 120,000 clones in the sample, 70% to 90% were seen once. As for this clone: Its antigen is still unknown.

Specimen: peripheral blood, collected on day 0 of AZD1222 vaccination. The source is an adult in good health. The chain combines TRBV20-1 with TRBJ2-7, with D unresolved. Written as DNA, the CDR3 is TGCAGTGCTCAGATCCGGTGGGAGCAGTACTTC. Protein product: CSAQIRWEQYF.